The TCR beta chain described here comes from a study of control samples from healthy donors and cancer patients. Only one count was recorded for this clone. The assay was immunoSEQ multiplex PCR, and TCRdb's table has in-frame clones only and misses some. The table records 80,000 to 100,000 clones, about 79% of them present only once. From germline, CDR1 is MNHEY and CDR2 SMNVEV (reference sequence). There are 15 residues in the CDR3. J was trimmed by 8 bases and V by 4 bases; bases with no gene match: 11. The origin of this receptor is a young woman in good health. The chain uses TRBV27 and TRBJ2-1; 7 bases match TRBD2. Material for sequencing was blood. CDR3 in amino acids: CASSSLGAGVYEQFF. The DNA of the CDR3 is TGTGCCAGCAGTTCTCTTGGGGCGGGGGTCTATGAGCAGTTCTTC.